This T cell receptor beta chain was sequenced during a study of T and B cells in COVID-19 patients. On the study more broadly: At median age roughly 30 years, recovered patients were younger than active-infection patients at less than 70.

Relative to its sample, this clonotype is large (0.1 to 1%). Multiplex PCR with BIOMED2 TRB-A/B primer pools amplified TRB rearrangements. TCRdb re-called the multiplex PCR reads with MiXCR, one entry per CDR3 protein. The table includes 17,000 or so distinct CDR3 sequences, 36% detected once. Each TRB amplification used roughly 220-550 ng of genomic DNA from blood. The sample consisted of blood. The TCR was taken from a human donor with active COVID-19.

CDR3: CASSEGHLYEQYF. DNA for the CDR3: TGTGCCAGCAGTGAGGGACACCTATACGAGCAGTACTTC. The J gene is TRBJ2-7, the V gene TRBV6-1, with a possible D match to TRBD1 (6 bases). The CDR3 runs 13 residues. V lost 3 bases to trimming and J lost 4 bases, with 10 bases between them. Germline loops: CDR1 MNHNS, CDR2 SASEGT.